This T cell receptor (beta chain) was sequenced for a study of shared clonotypes between healthy human individuals. The V gene end was trimmed by 6 bases and the J gene end by 4 bases; junction bases not matched to a gene: 7. CDR1 and CDR2 from the germline V gene are SGHDT and YYEEEE. This CDR3 region has 15 residues. Naive-designated CD8 cells lacked CD45RO, were positively enriched for CCR7, and omitted terminally differentiated effector memory CD45RA+ cells. Healthy and HIV-negative, the adult donors had no recent acute infections or vaccinations. Study-level points and caveats: Among non-shared clonotypes, generation probabilities were lower than among those shared by all four donors. Richness estimates generally favored naive over memory subsets.

Every immunoSEQ plate was one replicate of a subset's evenly spread DNA. Produced via immunoSEQ multiplex PCR; TCRdb's table is partial and in-frame only. The sample has over 2,000,000 clones, 85% to 95% seen once; the top ten hold about 1.6%. Notes on this clone: Its antigen is not identified.

The chain is built from TRBV5-6 and TRBJ2-1, with 10 bases identical to TRBD2. Sequenced: naive CD8+ T cells from PBMCs. The receptor's source is a man aged 18 to 30 in good health. Some clones in this sample may be carry-over from other donors' samples. DNA for the CDR3: TGTGCCAGCACCACTGGACTAGCGGTTTACAATGAGCAGTTCTTC. Encoded protein: CASTTGLAVYNEQFF.